This TCR beta chain was observed in a study of human T cells and chemical hapten exposure. One entry per CDR3 protein, called by TCRdb with MiXCR from the RACE reads. Of about 110,000 distinct CDR3 sequences listed, 10% to 15% are singletons. As to time point: pre-sensitization, week 0. Treatment: therapeutic diphenylcyclopropenone sensitization with weekly scalp DPC. The ends were cut back, 5 bases at V and 0 bases at J, with 8 bases in the middle. Germline V gene sequence: CDR1 SGHVS, CDR2 FNYEAQ. The CDR3 loop spans 15 amino acids. This clonotype showed up just a few times. The sequence came from a woman aged 45-65 years with alopecia areata. Some clones in this sample may be carry-over from other donors' samples. The V and J genes are TRBV7-6 and TRBJ2-6; D unresolved. Sequenced here: whole blood, sampled in connection with sensitization to the hapten diphenylcyclopropenone (DPC). The CDR3 protein is CASSPRTSGANVLTF. Here the CDR3 DNA reads TGTGCCAGCAGCCCTCGTACCTCTGGGGCCAACGTCCTGACTTTC.